This T cell receptor beta chain was identified in a study of CD8 T cells in Susac syndrome. Random hexamers were used to reverse transcribe the RNA input (roughly 0.5 to 1 ug). Amplification of the TCR beta CDR3 was carried out by immunoSEQ multiplex PCR, which spanned a total of 54 Vbeta and 13 Jbeta segments. MiXCR, run by TCRdb on the immunoSEQ multiplex PCR reads, gives a single entry per CDR3 protein. The sample consists of more than 200,000 distinct CDR3 sequences, 94% of them appearing once. Source material: CD4+ T cells from PBMCs. The clonotype was recovered from a human donor with Susac syndrome.

The CDR3 nucleotides are TGCAGCACCAAATCGGGTAGAGGGCCCTACGAGCAGTACTTC. Its translation: CSTKSGRGPYEQYF. V usage is TRBV29-1 and J usage is TRBJ2-7; maybe TRBD2 (5 bases). V was cut by 8 bases and J by 2 bases, with 19 bases left in between. Germline V gene sequence: CDR1 SQVTM, CDR2 ANQGSEA. This CDR3 region has 14 residues.